What follows are 25 T cell receptor beta chains derived from one specimen sequenced in a study of T cell responses to AZD1222 COVID-19 vaccine. TCRdb keeps only in-frame clones here, not all; method: immunoSEQ multiplex PCR. The repertoire has tens of thousands of clones, 80% to 95% of them found once; the top ten carry approximately 10%. Specimen: peripheral blood, collected 28 days after the second AZD1222 dose. These receptors originate from an adult who received the AZD1222 COVID-19 vaccine.

The chain employs TRBV2 and TRBJ2-3; maybe TRBD2 (7 bases). Germline V CDR1 and CDR2: SNHLY, FYNNEI. The ends were cut back, 7 bases at V and 1 base at J, with 18 bases in the middle. The CDR3 totals 16 residues. This CDR3 is CASMRTGGGGTDTQYF. The CDR3 DNA follows: TGTGCCAGCATGAGGACCGGAGGGGGGGGCACAGATACGCAGTATTTT. Looking up the rest from reference TRBV2 and TRBJ2-3 gives the full variable domain: EPEVTQTPSHQVTQMGQEVILRCVPISNHLYFYWYRQILGQKVEFLVSFYNNEISEKSEIFDDQFSVERPDGSNFTLKIRSTKLEDSAMYFCASMRTGGGGTDTQYFGPGTRLTVL.

CDR3 DNA sequence: TGTGCCAGCAGCTACAGGGGGGATGAATCCTACGAGCAGTACTTC. Its protein is CASSYRGDESYEQYF. This chain uses TRBV6-5 with TRBJ2-7; 8 positions agree with TRBD1. Trimming took 6 bases from V and 1 from J; bases not matched to a gene: 8. Germline V gene data show CDR1 as MNHEY and CDR2 as SVGAGI. The CDR3 length is 15 residues.

V usage is TRBV27 and J usage is TRBJ2-2; 7 bases are a match to TRBD2. The CDR3 sequence is 15 residues long. Germline loops: CDR1 MNHEY, CDR2 SMNVEV (reference sequence). The V segment lost 2 bases and the J segment 1 base; nucleotides outside the gene matches: 1. The CDR3, as DNA: TGTGCCAGCAGTTTACGCGGGGGGAACACCGGGGAGCTGTTTTTT. Protein: CASSLRGGNTGELFF.

The chain uses TRBV5-1 and TRBJ1-3; D gene ambiguous. The V end lost 0 bases, the J end lost 3 bases, and 7 bases lay between the germline ends. The CDR3 is 14 amino acids. Germline loops: CDR1 SGHRS, CDR2 YFSETQ. The CDR3 nucleotides read TGCGCCAGCAGCTTGGGAGCCGGTGGAAACACCATATATTTT. Residues: CASSLGAGGNTIYF. Complete variable domain (other parts from reference TRBV5-1 and TRBJ1-3): KAGVTQTPRYLIKTRGQQVTLSCSPISGHRSVSWYQQTPGQGLQFLFEYFSETQRNKGNFPGRFSGRQFSNSRSEMNVSTLELGDSALYLCASSLGAGGNTIYFGEGSWLTVV.

V usage is TRBV6-2 or TRBV6-3 and J usage is TRBJ2-1; D assignment may be TRBD1 or TRBD2 (5 bases each). The ends were cut back, 2 bases at V and 8 bases at J, with 25 bases in the middle. Germline V gene data show CDR1 as MNHEY and CDR2 as SVGEGT. The CDR3 length is 18 residues. CDR3 sequence: CASSYPLPGPKEVYEQFF. The CDR3 DNA is TGTGCCAGCAGTTACCCCCTCCCGGGACCAAAGGAAGTCTATGAGCAGTTCTTC.

The chain is built from TRBV27 and TRBJ1-2; D is possibly TRBD1 (6 bases). The CDR3 length is 13 residues. Germline CDR1 and CDR2: MNHEY and SMNVEV (reference sequence). The V gene lost 5 bases and the J gene lost 2 bases, with 9 bases spanning the gap. CDR3 sequence: CASSIGGNYGYTF. The CDR3 nucleotides are TGTGCCAGCAGTATAGGGGGGAACTATGGCTACACCTTC.

The genes are TRBV10-3 and TRBJ1-3; possibly TRBD1 for D (6 bases). Germline values: CDR1 ENHRY, CDR2 SYGVKD. The CDR3 spans 15 residues. V lost 10 bases, J lost 0 bases, and 16 bases lay in between. In nucleotides, the CDR3 is TGTGCCACGCGGGGGGGCGGGGTCTCTGGAAACACCATATATTTT. It codes for CATRGGGVSGNTIYF.

Details on this clone: The sample has other DNA sequences that encode this CDR3 too. The chain employs TRBV5-1 and TRBJ1-2; TRBD1 matches at 10 bases. The V gene end was trimmed by 4 bases and the J gene end by 4 bases; junction bases not matched to a gene: 7. Germline CDR1 and CDR2: SGHRS and YFSETQ. The CDR3 is made up of 15 amino acids. The CDR3 DNA follows: TGCGCCAGCAGCCTCCGACAGGGGGCTTTCTATGGCTACACCTTC. This translates into CASSLRQGAFYGYTF.

The chain uses TRBV7-2 and TRBJ2-5, with D maybe TRBD2 (6 bases). The CDR3 loop spans 13 amino acids. V was trimmed by 1 base and J by 4 bases, leaving 7 bases between them. CDR1 and CDR2 (germline): SGHTA, FQGNSA. The CDR3: CASSLEAGETQYF. CDR3 DNA: TGTGCCAGCAGCTTAGAAGCGGGAGAGACCCAGTACTTC.

The chain combines TRBV30 with TRBJ2-4; no clear D. Trimming stripped 0 bases from V and 0 bases from J, with 6 bases between. The CDR3 covers 14 residues. CDR1 GTSNPN and CDR2 SVGIG come from the germline V gene (reference sequence). DNA of the CDR3: TGTGCCTGGAGTGTAGAACTAGCCAAAAACATTCAGTACTTC. Translating it yields CAWSVELAKNIQYF.

In its sample, this clone was seen once. The chain couples TRBV5-1 to TRBJ2-3; D not certain. CDR1 is SGHRS and CDR2 is YFSETQ in the germline V gene. CDR3 length: 14 amino acids. V gave up 1 base and J gave up 0 bases, with 6 bases separating them. This CDR3 reads CASSLWQSTDTQYF. The CDR3 bases are TGCGCCAGCAGCTTGTGGCAGAGCACAGATACGCAGTATTTT.

The chain carries TRBV19 and TRBJ1-2; D uncertain. Per the germline V gene, CDR1 is LNHDA and CDR2 is SQIVND (reference sequence). The CDR3 totals 12 residues. V was clipped by 2 bases and J by 8 bases, with 9 bases between them. This chain's CDR3 is CASSISDIGYTF. CDR3 nucleotides: TGTGCCAGTAGTATATCAGATATCGGCTACACCTTC.

The rearrangement links TRBV6-5 to TRBJ1-2; D is unclear. CDR3 length: 15 amino acids. Germline V gene sequence: CDR1 MNHEY, CDR2 SVGAGI. V lost 2 bases and J 4 bases, leaving 14 bases between the germline ends. CDR3 nucleotide sequence: TGTGCCAGCAGTTACAGTACTCGTGGACCCTATGGCTACACCTTC. Its protein is CASSYSTRGPYGYTF.

V is TRBV6-5 and J is TRBJ1-2; TRBD1 is a possible D gene (5 bases). The V and J ends lost 2 bases and 4 bases respectively, with 8 bases between them. CDR3 size: 13 residues. The germline V gene has CDR1 MNHEY and CDR2 SVGAGI. The CDR3, as DNA: TGTGCCAGCAGTTACGACAGTCTCTATGGCTACACCTTC. As protein: CASSYDSLYGYTF.

The V call is TRBV30, the J call TRBJ1-5; no reliable D call. Trimming shortened V by 1 base and J by 0 bases, and 10 bases separated the two germline ends. The germline CDR1 and CDR2 sequences are GTSNPN and SVGIG (reference sequence). This CDR3 spans 15 amino acids. The CDR3 DNA follows: TGTGCCTGGAGTGCTGTACCCTATAGCAATCAGCCCCAGCATTTT. Translating gives CAWSAVPYSNQPQHF. The whole variable domain, remainder taken from reference TRBV30 and TRBJ1-5, is SQTIHQWPATLVQPVGSPLSLECTVEGTSNPNLYWYRQAAGRGLQLLFYSVGIGQISSEVPQNLSASRPQDRQFILSSKKLLLSDSGFYLCAWSAVPYSNQPQHFGDGTRLSIL.

The chain combines TRBV4-2 with TRBJ2-5; the match to TRBD2 covers 7 bases. The germline CDR1 and CDR2 sequences are LGHNA and YNFKEQ. CDR3 length equals 16 residues. V dropped 4 bases and J dropped 1; count of bases not matched to a gene: 9. Here the CDR3 reads CASSRLGERGQETQYF. Here the CDR3 DNA reads TGTGCCAGCAGCCGACTTGGGGAGCGGGGCCAAGAGACCCAGTACTTC.

The rearrangement links TRBV7-2 to TRBJ1-5, with D hard to call. V dropped 10 bases and J dropped 8 bases, with 12 bases sitting between them. Looked up from germline, CDR1 is SGHTA and CDR2 is FQGNSA. CDR3 size: 11 residues. This CDR3 reads CATSSGEPQHF. The DNA of the CDR3 is TGTGCCACCTCTAGTGGGGAGCCCCAGCATTTT. The entire variable domain, with the rest obtained from reference TRBV7-2 and TRBJ1-5, is as follows: GAGVSQSPSNKVTEKGKDVELRCDPISGHTALYWYRQSLGQGLEFLIYFQGNSAPDKSGLPSDRFSAERTGGSVSTLTIQRTQQEDSAVYLCATSSGEPQHFGDGTRLSIL.

The chain joins TRBV20-1 to TRBJ1-1, with D perhaps TRBD1 (5 bases). V was clipped by 3 bases and J by 4 bases, with 30 bases between them. Germline V gene data show CDR1 as DFQATT and CDR2 as SNEGSKA (reference sequence). The CDR3 is made up of 19 amino acids. CDR3 protein: CSASNIFPGPRVGGTEAFF. The CDR3, as DNA: TGCAGTGCTAGTAATATTTTTCCAGGGCCGAGGGTTGGTGGCACTGAAGCTTTCTTT.

The chain carries TRBV12-5 and TRBJ2-3, with D tentatively TRBD2 (5 bases). CDR1 LGHNT and CDR2 FRNRAP come from the germline V gene. CDR3 size: 14 residues. The V and J ends lost 1 base and 0 bases respectively, with 5 bases between them. The CDR3 is CASGLGTSTDTQYF. The CDR3 bases are TGTGCTAGTGGTTTGGGGACTAGCACAGATACGCAGTATTTT.

This sequence joins TRBV7-6 and TRBJ1-3; D unclear. The V gene lost 2 bases and the J gene lost 1 base, with 15 bases spanning the gap. CDR1 SGHVS and CDR2 FNYEAQ come from the germline V gene. This CDR3 region has 17 residues. The CDR3 is CASSLLGPGESGNTIYF. CDR3 DNA: TGTGCCAGCAGCTTACTGGGTCCCGGAGAGTCTGGAAACACCATATATTTT.

The rearrangement uses TRBV6-5 and TRBJ1-2, with D uncertain. Germline V gene data show CDR1 as MNHEY and CDR2 as SVGAGI. Trimming took 7 bases from V and 2 from J, leaving 14 bases between them. The CDR3 is 14 residues long. The CDR3 region is CASTEGVANYGYTF. The CDR3 nucleotides are TGTGCCAGCACCGAAGGTGTCGCGAACTATGGCTACACCTTC.

This rearrangement joins TRBV6-5 to TRBJ1-5, with TRBD1 matching over 7 bases. This CDR3 has 15 residues. Germline V gene lookup returns CDR1 MNHEY and CDR2 SVGAGI. The trim removed 7 bases at V and 4 bases at J, leaving 10 bases unmatched. CDR3 amino acids: CASTQGQLLNQPQHF. The DNA for the CDR3 is TGTGCCAGCACCCAGGGACAGCTACTGAATCAGCCCCAGCATTTT.

The chain's CDR3 is CSVTGHEGYTF. In nucleotides, the CDR3 is TGCAGTGTTACGGGCCATGAGGGCTACACCTTC. The chain uses TRBV20-1 and TRBJ1-2; D is unresolved. Germline V gives CDR1 DFQATT, CDR2 SNEGSKA (reference sequence). V was clipped by 7 bases and J by 8 bases, with 14 bases between them. The CDR3 runs 11 residues.

The rearrangement links TRBV15 to TRBJ2-5; TRBD2 aligns across 14 bases. The CDR3 runs to 15 residues. Trimming took 5 bases from V and 5 from J; bases not matched to a gene: 4. CDR1 and CDR2 from the germline V gene are LNHNV and YYDKDF (reference sequence). The CDR3 DNA reads as TGTGCCACCAGCGGAAGACTAGCGGGAGGGGAGACCCAGTACTTC. It codes for CATSGRLAGGETQYF.

The V gene is TRBV9, the J gene TRBJ1-3; a weak D match, TRBD1 (5 bases). Germline CDR1 and CDR2: SGDLS and YYNGEE. The CDR3 loop spans 15 amino acids. Trimming took 5 bases from V and 2 from J, leaving 14 bases between them. The CDR3, as DNA: TGTGCCAGCAGGCCCGGGGGGTCCGCTGGAAACACCATATATTTT. Its translation is CASRPGGSAGNTIYF. The full variable domain, in which reference TRBV9 and TRBJ1-3 provide the parts outside the CDR3, is DSGVTQTPKHLITATGQRVTLRCSPRSGDLSVYWYQQSLDQGLQFLIQYYNGEERAKGNILERFSAQQFPDLHSELNLSSLELGDSALYFCASRPGGSAGNTIYFGEGSWLTVV.